This section outlines one T cell receptor (beta chain) sequence together with its context. This record comes from a study of blood T cell repertoires in COVID-19. Germline V gene data show CDR1 as MNHNS and CDR2 as SASEGT. Trimming stripped 3 bases from V and 7 bases from J, with 13 bases between. CDR3 length equals 13 residues. In the study's own analysis: Nucleated cell counts were estimated from reference gene primer amplification. Produced via immunoSEQ multiplex PCR; TCRdb's table is partial and in-frame only. For V, J and clone size, that table is used; D and trimming come from the DNA. In the table there are about 270,000 clones, approximately 89% of which are singletons.

The clonotype comes from a middle-aged man with active or convalescent COVID-19. Source material: peripheral blood. This chain uses TRBV6-1 with TRBJ2-7; D ambiguous. The CDR3 protein is CASSESWQREQYF. The CDR3 DNA follows: TGTGCCAGCAGTGAGAGTTGGCAGAGGGAGCAGTACTTC.